Listed below are T cell receptor beta chains from one sample, sequenced in a study of shared clonotypes between healthy human individuals. The method was immunoSEQ multiplex PCR; TCRdb's version includes in-frame clones alone and lacks a portion of them. The sample holds 950,000 to 1,100,000 clones, about three quarters seen once. Source material: memory CD4+ T cells sorted from blood. All receptors derive from a young man in good health. The CDR3 runs from the conserved cysteine through the conserved F or W. D genes are given only for firm matches. Size tells how often a clone was seen (once, few, many) or the class of an expanded clone, and some rows leave it out.

CDR3: CASSSGQGFYGYTF; DNA: TGTGCCAGCAGTTCGGGACAGGGTTTCTATGGCTACACCTTC; V: TRBV28; size: -; D: TRBD1; J: TRBJ1-2
CDR3: CASSEQGVGYGYTF; DNA: TGTGCCAGCAGCGAACAGGGAGTCGGCTATGGCTACACCTTC; V: TRBV7-9; size: -; D: -; J: TRBJ1-2
CDR3: CASSHTEYEQYF; DNA: TGTGCCAGCAGCCACACCGAGTACGAGCAGTACTTC; V: TRBV6-5; size: few; D: -; J: TRBJ2-7
CDR3: CASARDRGYEQYF; DNA: TGTGCCAGCGCCCGGGACAGGGGGTATGAGCAGTACTTC; V: TRBV7-6; size: few; D: TRBD1; J: TRBJ2-7
CDR3: CASSRGVSGANVLTF; DNA: TGTGCCAGCAGCCGGGGGGTTTCTGGGGCCAACGTCCTGACTTTC; V: TRBV7-2; size: -; D: TRBD2; J: TRBJ2-6
CDR3: CASSTRGQVGQTQYF; DNA: TGTGCCAGCAGCACCAGAGGTCAGGTGGGGCAGACCCAGTACTTC; V: TRBV9; size: -; D: -; J: TRBJ2-5
CDR3: CASSPLAGGPKGTDTQYF; DNA: TGTGCCAGCAGCCCACTAGCGGGAGGCCCTAAGGGCACAGATACGCAGTATTTT; V: TRBV2; size: -; D: TRBD2; J: TRBJ2-3
CDR3: CASSLGGASEQYF; DNA: TGTGCCAGCAGCTTGGGGGGTGCTAGCGAGCAGTACTTC; V: TRBV7-9; size: -; D: -; J: TRBJ2-7
CDR3: CASSPTPGTVLSGNTIYF; DNA: TGTGCCAGCAGCCCCACCCCTGGGACAGTCCTCTCTGGAAACACCATATATTTT; V: TRBV7-9; size: -; D: TRBD1; J: TRBJ1-3
CDR3: CASSSAGRTQYF; DNA: TGTGCCAGTAGTTCCGCGGGTCGTACGCAGTATTTT; V: TRBV19; size: -; D: -; J: TRBJ2-3
CDR3: CASGSQGSGANVLTF; DNA: TGCGCCAGCGGATCACAGGGTTCTGGGGCCAACGTCCTGACTTTC; V: TRBV5-1; size: -; D: -; J: TRBJ2-6
CDR3: CASSGVSSYNEQFF; DNA: TGTGCCAGCAGCGGCGTCAGCTCCTACAATGAGCAGTTCTTC; V: TRBV2; size: -; D: -; J: TRBJ2-1
CDR3: CASSLGFNQPQHF; DNA: TGTGCCAGCAGCTTAGGTTTCAATCAGCCCCAGCATTTT; V: TRBV7-2; size: -; D: -; J: TRBJ1-5
CDR3: CASSCGPAGGCSIQPQHF; DNA: TGTGCCAGCAGCTGCGGACCCGCGGGGGGTTGCAGTATTCAGCCCCAGCATTTT; V: TRBV11-3; size: -; D: -; J: TRBJ1-5
CDR3: CASSLAEINQPQHF; DNA: TGTGCCAGCAGCTTAGCCGAGATCAATCAGCCCCAGCATTTT; V: TRBV7-8; size: -; D: -; J: TRBJ1-5
CDR3: CASSSYEELKETQYF; DNA: TGTGCCAGCAGTTCCTACGAGGAGTTAAAAGAGACCCAGTACTTC; V: TRBV6-4; size: -; D: -; J: TRBJ2-5
CDR3: CASSNDLLDRSNQPQHF; DNA: TGTGCCAGCAGTAACGACCTACTGGACAGGAGCAATCAGCCCCAGCATTTT; V: TRBV2; size: -; D: TRBD1; J: TRBJ1-5
CDR3: CASRGFFEYSNQPQHF; DNA: TGTGCCAGCAGGGGGTTTTTCGAATATAGCAATCAGCCCCAGCATTTT; V: TRBV28; size: -; D: -; J: TRBJ1-5
CDR3: CASSQSRSGYGNTIYF; DNA: TGCGCCAGCAGTCAATCACGGTCCGGGTACGGAAACACCATATATTTT; V: TRBV23-1; size: once; D: -; J: TRBJ1-3
CDR3: CASIEGTEAFF; DNA: TGTGCCAGCATCGAAGGCACTGAAGCTTTCTTT; V: TRBV2; size: few; D: -; J: TRBJ1-1
CDR3: CAISGSGGDTGELFF; DNA: TGTGCCATCAGTGGTAGCGGGGGGGACACCGGGGAGCTGTTTTTT; V: TRBV10-3; size: few; D: TRBD2; J: TRBJ2-2
CDR3: CASSPGQNSGNTIYF; DNA: TGTGCCAGCAGCCCGGGACAGAACTCTGGAAACACCATATATTTT; V: TRBV5-4; size: -; D: TRBD1; J: TRBJ1-3
CDR3: CATSRDPSGFNEKLFF; DNA: TGTGCCACCAGCCGAGATCCTTCGGGATTTAATGAAAAACTGTTTTTT; V: TRBV15; size: -; D: -; J: TRBJ1-4
CDR3: CASKLRQGENSPLHF; DNA: TGTGCCAGCAAACTAAGACAGGGGGAAAATTCACCCCTCCACTTT; V: TRBV6-1; size: -; D: TRBD1; J: TRBJ1-6
CDR3: CASSYPGGNTIYF; DNA: TGTGCCAGCAGCTATCCCGGGGGAAACACCATATATTTT; V: TRBV5-4; size: -; D: -; J: TRBJ1-3
CDR3: CPTDTQYF; DNA: TGCCCTACAGATACGCAGTATTTT; V: TRBV20-1; size: few; D: -; J: TRBJ2-3
CDR3: CASSIRGIGIQYF; DNA: TGTGCCAGTAGTATCCGGGGTATCGGCATTCAGTACTTC; V: TRBV19; size: -; D: -; J: TRBJ2-4
CDR3: CASKTGLAIQETQYF; DNA: TGTGCCAGCAAAACGGGACTAGCGATCCAAGAGACCCAGTACTTC; V: TRBV2; size: few; D: TRBD2; J: TRBJ2-5
CDR3: CASSRTSGGKETQYF; DNA: TGTGCCAGCAGTAGGACTAGCGGGGGGAAAGAGACCCAGTACTTC; V: TRBV6-5; size: once; D: TRBD2; J: TRBJ2-5
CDR3: CASSHQSKNTEAFF; DNA: TGTGCCAGCTCGCATCAGAGCAAGAACACTGAAGCTTTCTTT; V: TRBV18; size: few; D: -; J: TRBJ1-1
CDR3: CASHRTANTGELFF; DNA: TGTGCCTCCCATAGGACCGCGAACACCGGGGAGCTGTTTTTT; V: TRBV11-1; size: -; D: -; J: TRBJ2-2
CDR3: CAISGKGAETGELFF; DNA: TGTGCCATCAGTGGTAAGGGGGCGGAAACCGGGGAGCTGTTTTTT; V: TRBV10-3; size: -; D: TRBD1; J: TRBJ2-2
CDR3: CASSDLGEGTEAFF; DNA: TGTGCCAGCAGTGATCTGGGAGAGGGCACTGAAGCTTTCTTT; V: TRBV2; size: -; D: -; J: TRBJ1-1
CDR3: CASSQKGGTGEQFF; DNA: TGCGCCAGCAGCCAAAAGGGAGGTACAGGTGAGCAGTTCTTC; V: TRBV4-3; size: -; D: -; J: TRBJ2-1
CDR3: CASTLLAGGSDTQYF; DNA: TGCGCCAGCACCTTACTAGCGGGAGGGTCCGATACGCAGTATTTT; V: TRBV5-1; size: once; D: TRBD2; J: TRBJ2-3
CDR3: CASSERHLATNEKLFF; DNA: TGCGCCAGCAGCGAACGACACCTTGCAACTAATGAAAAACTGTTTTTT; V: TRBV4-1; size: once; D: -; J: TRBJ1-4
CDR3: CAREISLKGTDAYGYTF; DNA: TGTGCCAGGGAAATAAGCCTTAAAGGGACTGATGCCTATGGCTACACCTTC; V: TRBV2; size: -; D: -; J: TRBJ1-2
CDR3: CASSRRQETNYGYTF; DNA: TGTGCCAGTAGCCGAAGACAGGAGACTAACTATGGCTACACCTTC; V: TRBV19; size: -; D: -; J: TRBJ1-2
CDR3: CASTRQINTEAFF; DNA: TGTGCCAGCACCAGACAGATCAACACTGAAGCTTTCTTT; V: TRBV7-2; size: -; D: -; J: TRBJ1-1
CDR3: CASSPSGQTGGYTF; DNA: TGCGCCAGCAGCCCCTCCGGCCAGACGGGGGGCTACACCTTC; V: TRBV5-1; size: -; D: -; J: TRBJ1-2
CDR3: CASSIEGQGGGANVLTF; DNA: TGTGCCAGTAGTATCGAGGGACAGGGCGGTGGGGCCAACGTCCTGACTTTC; V: TRBV19; size: -; D: TRBD1; J: TRBJ2-6
CDR3: CASNPGTGGPNQPQHF; DNA: TGTGCCAGCAACCCCGGGACAGGGGGCCCCAATCAGCCCCAGCATTTT; V: TRBV21-1; size: -; D: -; J: TRBJ1-5
CDR3: CASSLRPGEKLFF; DNA: TGTGCCAGCAGTCTCCGGCCGGGAGAAAAACTGTTTTTT; V: TRBV27; size: -; D: -; J: TRBJ1-4
CDR3: CASSLQKGKGDNEQFF; DNA: TGCGCCAGCAGCTTACAAAAGGGAAAGGGAGACAATGAGCAGTTCTTC; V: TRBV4-1; size: -; D: -; J: TRBJ2-1
CDR3: CASSRTGYGYTF; DNA: TGTGCCAGCAGCCGGACAGGGTATGGCTACACCTTC; V: TRBV9; size: -; D: TRBD1; J: TRBJ1-2
CDR3: CASSGTGGELFF; DNA: TGTGCCAGCAGCGGTACAGGAGGGGAGCTGTTTTTT; V: TRBV7-9; size: -; D: -; J: TRBJ2-2
CDR3: CASSEASMASSSYNSPLHF; DNA: TGTGCCAGCAGTGAAGCCTCGATGGCTTCGAGCTCCTATAATTCACCCCTCCACTTT; V: TRBV6-1; size: once; D: -; J: TRBJ1-6
CDR3: CASSLLDSREAEAFF; DNA: TGCGCCAGCAGCTTGTTGGACTCCAGAGAGGCCGAAGCTTTCTTT; V: TRBV5-1; size: -; D: -; J: TRBJ1-1
CDR3: CASSRDSQETQYF; DNA: TGTGCCAGCAGTCGGGACTCACAAGAGACCCAGTACTTC; V: TRBV28; size: -; D: -; J: TRBJ2-5
CDR3: CASSSRRGEQFF; DNA: TGTGCCAGCAGTTCCCGGCGAGGCGAGCAGTTCTTC; V: TRBV6-5; size: few; D: -; J: TRBJ2-1
CDR3: CASSTTGATNEKLFF; DNA: TGCGCCAGCAGCACAACAGGGGCAACTAATGAAAAACTGTTTTTT; V: TRBV5-1; size: few; D: TRBD1; J: TRBJ1-4
CDR3: CASSHGTGGNTEAFF; DNA: TGTGCCAGCAGCCACGGGACAGGCGGGAACACTGAAGCTTTCTTT; V: TRBV5-6; size: few; D: TRBD1; J: TRBJ1-1
CDR3: CASSRYGATNEKLFF; DNA: TGTGCCAGCAGCCGCTACGGGGCAACTAATGAAAAACTGTTTTTT; V: TRBV6-5; size: -; D: -; J: TRBJ1-4
CDR3: CASRQTGQGGGQYF; DNA: TGTGCCAGCCGACAAACTGGACAGGGAGGAGGGCAGTACTTC; V: TRBV6-1; size: -; D: TRBD1; J: TRBJ2-7
CDR3: CASRIRTEGGYTF; DNA: TGTGCCAGCAGGATAAGGACAGAAGGTGGCTACACCTTC; V: TRBV7-2; size: -; D: -; J: TRBJ1-2
CDR3: CASSQGNSPLHF; DNA: TGCGCCAGCAGCCAAGGGAATTCACCCCTCCACTTT; V: TRBV4-3; size: -; D: -; J: TRBJ1-6
CDR3: CATRVSGQGSGELFF; DNA: TGTGCCACGCGGGTTTCAGGGCAGGGCTCCGGGGAGCTGTTTTTT; V: TRBV27; size: -; D: -; J: TRBJ2-2
CDR3: CASSFSLGGGGADTQYF; DNA: TGCGCCAGCAGCTTCTCCTTGGGGGGTGGCGGGGCCGATACGCAGTATTTT; V: TRBV5-1; size: few; D: -; J: TRBJ2-3
CDR3: CASSSLAGKTDTQYF; DNA: TGTGCCAGCAGCTCACTAGCGGGGAAAACAGATACGCAGTATTTT; V: TRBV14; size: -; D: TRBD2; J: TRBJ2-3